What follows describes a single T cell receptor (beta chain). What it binds is unknown. The table came from immunoSEQ multiplex PCR; TCRdb's copy has only in-frame clones and leaves some out. Of roughly 100,000 clones listed, over 70% are singletons. This entry belongs to a study of T cell responses to AZD1222 COVID-19 vaccine. Background on the study: Pooling covered second doses at about 4 or about 12 weeks. Broader study findings: Spike-wide coverage was observed for vaccine-associated CD4 TCRs, with dominant responses at 160-218 and 743-854. Possibly, clonal diversity was underestimated; donors were largely white British and included more females.

Per germline, CDR1 SGHNT and CDR2 YENEEA. The V gene lost 5 bases and the J gene lost 9 bases, with 13 bases spanning the gap. This CDR3 spans 13 amino acids. Specimen: peripheral blood, collected on day 0 of AZD1222 vaccination. The receptor comes from an adult in good health. J is TRBJ2-2 and V is TRBV11-3, with no clear D. The CDR3 loop reads CASSNRWQRELFF. CDR3 DNA sequence: TGTGCCAGCAGCAATAGGTGGCAGCGGGAGCTGTTTTTT.